This TCR beta chain was sequenced for a study of blood T cells in healthy people across ages. Findings and limits, study-wide: Possibly confounding the expanded clonotype changes was the fact that donor CMV status was unknown.

For the second PCR, which ran for 7 to 11 cycles, a sample-barcoded 5' primer and a J-beta primer mix were used. MiXCR, applied by TCRdb to the 5' RACE reads, yields one record per CDR3 protein. The repertoire has fewer than 950,000 distinct CDR3 sequences, about 34% of them found once; the top ten carry over 10%. The CDR3 extends over 13 amino acids. The germline CDR1 and CDR2 sequences are SGHTA and FQGNSA. The trim removed 5 bases at V and 8 bases at J, leaving 5 bases unmatched. Remarks on this clonotype: The antigen is unknown.

The receptor comes from a man aged 18 to 30 in good health. Sequenced sample: blood. The chain joins TRBV7-2 to TRBJ1-4; 7 nucleotides align to TRBD1. CDR3 DNA: TGTGCCAGCAGCAGGGGGCAAAGCGAAAAACTGTTTTTT. It is translated as CASSRGQSEKLFF.